This TCR beta chain was identified during a study of blood T cell repertoires in COVID-19. Whole-study context: Samples representing acute and convalescent COVID-19 were sourced from the United States, Italy and Spain.

One Seattle source followed patients from active infection through their disease course. Authors' methods: Amplification from reference gene primers served as the basis for estimated nucleated cell counts. Data came from immunoSEQ multiplex PCR; TCRdb stores just in-frame clones and leaves some out. Clonal size and the V and J genes are those of that table, whereas D and trimming came from the DNA. The data contain approximately 480,000 clones, nearly 90% of them seen just once; the ten biggest clones take up 0.7% to 1%. Material for sequencing was peripheral blood. The receptor's source is a man aged 18 to 29 with COVID-19, enrolled during active disease.

CDR3 loop: CASSSVRETQYF. Written as DNA, the CDR3 is TGTGCCAGCAGCTCGGTTAGAGAGACCCAGTACTTC. This chain joins TRBV7-9 and TRBJ2-5; no definite D call. Germline loops: CDR1 SEHNR, CDR2 FQNEAQ (reference sequence). Trimming removed 4 bases at V and 4 bases at J, with 7 bases between. CDR3 length: 12 residues.